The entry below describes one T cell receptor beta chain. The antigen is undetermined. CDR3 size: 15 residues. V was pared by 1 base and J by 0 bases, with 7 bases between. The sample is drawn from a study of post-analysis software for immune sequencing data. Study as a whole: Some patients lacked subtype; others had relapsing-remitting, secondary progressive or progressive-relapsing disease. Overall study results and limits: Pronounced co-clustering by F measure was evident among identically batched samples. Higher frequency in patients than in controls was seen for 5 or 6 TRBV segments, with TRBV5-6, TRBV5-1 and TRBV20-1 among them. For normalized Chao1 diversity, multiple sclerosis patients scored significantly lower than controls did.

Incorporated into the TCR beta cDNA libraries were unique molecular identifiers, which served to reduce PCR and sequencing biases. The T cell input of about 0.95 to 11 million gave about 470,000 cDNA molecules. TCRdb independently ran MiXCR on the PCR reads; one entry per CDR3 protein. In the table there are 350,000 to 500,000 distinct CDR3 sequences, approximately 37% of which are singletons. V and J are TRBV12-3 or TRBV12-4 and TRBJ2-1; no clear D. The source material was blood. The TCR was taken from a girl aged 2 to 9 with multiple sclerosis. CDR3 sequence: CASSLGQYSYNEQFF. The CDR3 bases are TGTGCCAGCAGTTTAGGGCAGTACTCCTACAATGAGCAGTTCTTC.